Presented here are 30 T cell receptor beta chains from one specimen sequenced in a study of blood T cell repertoires in COVID-19. Repertoires were generated with immunoSEQ multiplex PCR, while TCRdb's copy carries only in-frame clones and drops some. Among some 120,000 clones listed, approximately 87% were seen once. The sample consisted of peripheral blood. The source of these receptors is a woman aged 45-65 years with acute or convalescent COVID-19.

V and J are TRBV7-9 and TRBJ2-5; 10 nucleotides align to TRBD2. Losses at the gene ends were 5 bases for V and 1 base for J; bases not matched to a gene: 13. The germline CDR1 and CDR2 sequences are SEHNR and FQNEAQ (reference sequence). This CDR3 is 18 amino acids long. CDR3 in amino acids: CASSVPSGGPLIQETQYF. As DNA, the CDR3 is TGTGCCAGCAGCGTCCCTAGCGGGGGCCCTCTGATCCAAGAGACCCAGTACTTC.

V is TRBV30 and J is TRBJ2-5; possible D gene TRBD1, 5 bases. The V gene's germline CDR1 is GTSNPN and CDR2 SVGIG (reference sequence). V lost 2 bases, J lost 4 bases, and 20 bases lay in between. The CDR3 consists of 16 residues. CDR3 region: CAWSSNVDTKVETQYF. The CDR3 coding sequence is TGTGCCTGGAGTTCGAATGTGGACACGAAAGTAGAGACCCAGTACTTC.

This chain joins TRBV10-3 and TRBJ2-7, with D uncertain. CDR1 and CDR2 (germline): ENHRY, SYGVKD. The CDR3 is 11 amino acids. The V end lost 8 bases, the J end lost 4 bases, and 9 bases lay between the germline ends. CDR3 in amino acids: CAIAVDYEQYF. Written as DNA, the CDR3 is TGTGCCATCGCCGTAGATTACGAGCAGTACTTC.

The rearrangement links TRBV2 to TRBJ2-5; 13 bases line up with TRBD2. The CDR3 runs 15 residues. Germline CDR1 is SNHLY and CDR2 is FYNNEI. The V and J ends lost 6 bases and 2 bases, in that order; junction bases with no gene match: 3. CDR3 nucleotides: TGTGCCAGCAGGGGGACTAGCGGGAATCAAGAGACCCAGTACTTC. Protein sequence: CASRGTSGNQETQYF. Supplemented by reference TRBV2 and TRBJ2-5, the full variable domain reads EPEVTQTPSHQVTQMGQEVILRCVPISNHLYFYWYRQILGQKVEFLVSFYNNEISEKSEIFDDQFSVERPDGSNFTLKIRSTKLEDSAMYFCASRGTSGNQETQYFGPGTRLLVL.

The CDR3 bases are TGTGCCAGTAGGAGGCTCCTGAACACTGAAGCTTTCTTT. Amino acid sequence: CASRRLLNTEAFF. This sequence joins TRBV19 and TRBJ1-1, with unresolved D. CDR1 and CDR2 from the germline V gene are LNHDA and SQIVND (reference sequence). V gave up 6 bases and J gave up 0 bases, with 8 bases separating them. There are 13 residues in the CDR3. The full variable domain, in which reference TRBV19 and TRBJ1-1 provide the parts outside the CDR3, is DGGITQSPKYLFRKEGQNVTLSCEQNLNHDAMYWYRQDPGQGLRLIYYSQIVNDFQKGDIAEGYSVSREKKESFPLTVTSAQKNPTAFYLCASRRLLNTEAFFGQGTRLTVV.

The sample holds a few counts of this clone. The CDR3, as DNA: TGTGCCAGCAGTGGGGAACAGGGGGTGTGGGAGCCCCAGCATTTT. It encodes CASSGEQGVWEPQHF. The V gene is TRBV28, the J gene TRBJ1-5; 8 bases are a match to TRBD1. Germline CDR1 MDHEN, CDR2 SYDVKM. V lost 5 bases and J lost 8; bases outside the gene matches: 11. The CDR3 runs 15 residues.

The chain uses TRBV25-1 and TRBJ2-7; the D gene is possibly TRBD1 (5 bases). The length of the CDR3 is 12 residues. Trimming shortened V by 2 bases and J by 12 bases, and 14 bases separated the two germline ends. Germline lookup yields CDR1 MGHDK and CDR2 SYGVNS. The CDR3, as DNA: TGTGCCAGCAGTGAAGGGTGGGGCGGAACGTACTTC. It codes for CASSEGWGGTYF.

The V and J genes are TRBV29-1 and TRBJ1-1; 7 nucleotides match TRBD1. The V gene's germline CDR1 is SQVTM and CDR2 ANQGSEA. The CDR3 is 13 residues long. V lost 3 bases, J lost 5 bases, and 6 bases stayed unmatched. This CDR3 reads CSVDRGRSTEAFF. The CDR3 DNA reads TGCAGCGTTGATAGGGGGCGTTCAACTGAAGCTTTCTTT.

This chain links TRBV27 with TRBJ2-2; possible D gene TRBD1, 6 bases. CDR1 is MNHEY and CDR2 is SMNVEV in the germline V gene (reference sequence). This CDR3 has 14 residues. Trimming removed 7 bases at V and 3 bases at J, with 12 bases between. DNA for the CDR3: TGTGCCAGCACTAGCAGGGGCGACACCGGGGAGCTGTTTTTT. It codes for CASTSRGDTGELFF.

V usage is TRBV4-1 and J usage is TRBJ2-3; 7 positions match TRBD2. Losses at the gene ends were 0 bases for V and 8 bases for J; bases not matched to a gene: 8. CDR3 length equals 15 residues. The germline V gene has CDR1 MGHRA and CDR2 YSYEKL. This CDR3 is CASSQDQGGRTTQYF. The CDR3, as DNA: TGCGCCAGCAGCCAAGATCAAGGCGGGAGAACTACGCAGTATTTT.

The V call is TRBV6-5, the J call TRBJ1-2; D ambiguous. The CDR3 totals 14 residues. Per germline, CDR1 MNHEY and CDR2 SVGAGI. Trimming removed 0 bases from V and 8 bases from J, with 13 bases in between. CDR3 sequence: CASSYSSRNGGYTF. DNA of the CDR3: TGTGCCAGCAGTTACTCGAGCAGGAATGGAGGCTACACCTTC.

This clone was observed a single time. The V call is TRBV19, the J call TRBJ1-1; TRBD1 might be the D (6 bases). CDR3 length: 14 residues. V lost 6 bases and J lost 2, with 13 bases in between. Per the germline V gene, CDR1 is LNHDA and CDR2 is SQIVND (reference sequence). As DNA, the CDR3 is TGTGCCAGTAGCCCTCAGGACAGCAACACTGAAGCTTTCTTT. Protein sequence: CASSPQDSNTEAFF.

The chain recombines TRBV5-6 with TRBJ1-1, with a weak D call TRBD1 (6 bases). The CDR3 sequence is 14 residues long. Trimming took 1 base from V and 5 from J, leaving 12 bases between them. CDR1 and CDR2 (germline): SGHDT, YYEEEE. CDR3 amino acids: CASSLKQGWTEAFF. Here the CDR3 DNA reads TGTGCCAGCAGCTTGAAACAGGGATGGACTGAAGCTTTCTTT.

The chain employs TRBV19 and TRBJ1-1, with D possibly being TRBD1 (5 bases). V was trimmed by 2 bases and J by 5 bases, leaving 15 bases between them. Looked up from germline, CDR1 is LNHDA and CDR2 is SQIVND (reference sequence). This CDR3 is built from 15 residues. This CDR3 is CASSIPQGKGTEAFF. CDR3 in DNA: TGTGCCAGTAGTATACCGCAGGGAAAGGGAACTGAAGCTTTCTTT.

J is TRBJ2-3 and V is TRBV3-1 (or the pseudogene TRBV3-2); D uncertain. The CDR3 extends over 14 amino acids. Germline lookup yields CDR1 LGHDT and CDR2 YNNKEL (reference sequence). Trimming took off 2 bases at V and 4 bases at J, with 10 bases between the two ends. CDR3 region: CASSQLRLSDTQYF. The CDR3 coding sequence is TGTGCCAGCAGCCAACTACGACTCTCAGATACGCAGTATTTT.

The V call is TRBV7-8, the J call TRBJ2-1, with TRBD1 matching over 11 bases. V lost 5 bases, J lost 8 bases, and 5 bases stayed unmatched. Germline V lookup: CDR1 SGHVS, CDR2 FQNEAQ. This CDR3 has 14 amino acids. In nucleotides, the CDR3 is TGTGCCAGCAGCGCCGGGACAGGGGGAGATGAGCAGTTCTTC. The encoded protein is CASSAGTGGDEQFF.

This rearrangement joins TRBV5-5 to TRBJ2-1; 8 positions agree with TRBD2. J was trimmed by 0 bases and V by 3 bases; bases with no gene match: 5. Germline lookup yields CDR1 SGHKS and CDR2 YYEKEE (reference sequence). CDR3 size: 16 residues. The CDR3 reads CASSSQAGVSYNEQFF. In DNA, the CDR3 is TGTGCCAGCAGCTCCCAAGCGGGGGTCTCCTACAATGAGCAGTTCTTC. Full variable domain (missing parts from reference TRBV5-5 and TRBJ2-1): DAGVTQSPTHLIKTRGQQVTLRCSPISGHKSVSWYQQVLGQGPQFIFQYYEKEERGRGNFPDRFSARQFPNYSSELNVNALLLGDSALYLCASSSQAGVSYNEQFFGPGTRLTVL.

This clone was found a few times. The chain couples TRBV5-1 to TRBJ1-2; D possibly corresponds to TRBD1 (5 bases). The CDR3 spans 15 residues. Germline loops: CDR1 SGHRS, CDR2 YFSETQ. Trimming shortened V by 0 bases and J by 2 bases, and 11 bases separated the two germline ends. CDR3 amino acids: CASSLGAGMNYGYTF. CDR3 nucleotides: TGCGCCAGCAGCTTGGGGGCAGGGATGAACTATGGCTACACCTTC.

This clone was seen a handful of times. The chain links TRBV19 to TRBJ1-4; 7 positions agree with TRBD1. Trimming at V came to 5 bases and at J to 4 bases, leaving 4 bases not matched to a gene. The CDR3 covers 14 residues. Germline V CDR1 and CDR2: LNHDA, SQIVND (reference sequence). CDR3 bases: TGTGCCAGTAGTCTCACAGGGGTTAATGAAAAACTGTTTTTT. It is translated as CASSLTGVNEKLFF.

The chain joins TRBV2 to TRBJ1-5; no reliable D call. The CDR3 has 13 amino acids. Looked up from germline, CDR1 is SNHLY and CDR2 is FYNNEI. V lost 7 bases and J lost 8, with 15 bases in between. The CDR3 sequence is CASTQRGLEPQHF. The DNA of the CDR3 is TGTGCCAGCACCCAAAGAGGGCTGGAGCCCCAGCATTTT. Using reference TRBV2 and TRBJ1-5 for the parts outside the CDR3, the full variable domain is EPEVTQTPSHQVTQMGQEVILRCVPISNHLYFYWYRQILGQKVEFLVSFYNNEISEKSEIFDDQFSVERPDGSNFTLKIRSTKLEDSAMYFCASTQRGLEPQHFGDGTRLSIL.

This clone was counted once. The rearrangement joins TRBV5-1 to TRBJ2-1; no reliable D call. Germline CDR1 SGHRS, CDR2 YFSETQ. Trimming took 4 bases from V and 0 from J, leaving 11 bases between them. CDR3 length: 15 amino acids. The CDR3 loop is CASSRGVGSYNEQFF. Here the CDR3 DNA reads TGCGCCAGCAGCCGCGGCGTCGGCTCCTACAATGAGCAGTTCTTC. The variable domain in full, with the rest retrieved from reference TRBV5-1 and TRBJ2-1, is KAGVTQTPRYLIKTRGQQVTLSCSPISGHRSVSWYQQTPGQGLQFLFEYFSETQRNKGNFPGRFSGRQFSNSRSEMNVSTLELGDSALYLCASSRGVGSYNEQFFGPGTRLTVL.

This chain uses TRBV7-8 with TRBJ2-1, with D possibly TRBD2 on 5 matching bases. CDR3 size: 15 residues. Germline V lookup: CDR1 SGHVS, CDR2 FQNEAQ. Trimming took 4 bases from V and 7 from J, leaving 17 bases between them. The CDR3 region is CASSSPLRDRNEQFF. CDR3 DNA sequence: TGTGCCAGCAGCTCCCCTCTTCGGGATCGGAATGAGCAGTTCTTC.

The chain links TRBV10-3 to TRBJ2-3; TRBD2 agrees at 12 bases. The CDR3 contains 21 residues. V was pared by 3 bases and J by 2 bases, with 18 bases of the junction left unmatched. Germline loops: CDR1 ENHRY, CDR2 SYGVKD. CDR3 nucleotides: TGTGCCATCAGTGACGGGGAAGCTAGCGGGAGGGCCTTTCTCGACACAGATACGCAGTATTTT. It translates to CAISDGEASGRAFLDTDTQYF.

This clone occurred many times. The chain combines TRBV27 with TRBJ1-1; the D gene is possibly TRBD1 (6 bases). V lost 5 bases to trimming and J lost 5 bases, with 18 bases between them. There are 15 residues in the CDR3. Germline-derived CDR1 and CDR2 are MNHEY and SMNVEV (reference sequence). The CDR3 is CASSKGDGQGTEAFF. The CDR3 DNA reads as TGTGCCAGCAGTAAGGGGGACGGCCAGGGAACTGAAGCTTTCTTT.

The V call is TRBV18, the J call TRBJ1-6; D is uncertain. The germline V gene encodes CDR1 KGHSH and CDR2 LQKENI. Trimming cost V 6 bases and J 6 bases, with 18 bases left between them. The CDR3 has 16 amino acids. The CDR3 sequence is CASSPPFRASNSPLHF. CDR3 bases: TGTGCCAGCTCCCCCCCCTTTCGCGCGTCTAATTCACCCCTCCACTTT.

The chain uses TRBV6-5 and TRBJ1-5; 8 bases are a match to TRBD1. Germline V gene lookup returns CDR1 MNHEY and CDR2 SVGAGI. The CDR3 totals 16 residues. Unmatched junction bases numbered 3, after V lost 0 bases and J lost 2 bases. The CDR3 spells CASSYSRGPGNQPQHF. The CDR3 region has the DNA TGTGCCAGCAGTTACTCCAGGGGGCCTGGCAATCAGCCCCAGCATTTT.

The chain has TRBV6-5 and TRBJ1-2; no definite D call. This CDR3 has 14 residues. The germline V gene has CDR1 MNHEY and CDR2 SVGAGI. The V end was cut by 5 bases, the J end by 0 bases, with 10 bases between. The CDR3 is CASSPGVANYGYTF. The CDR3 DNA reads as TGTGCCAGCAGTCCCGGGGTTGCTAACTATGGCTACACCTTC.

For this clone: The same CDR3 also results from other DNA sequences found in this sample. This chain connects TRBV19 to TRBJ2-5; unclear D gene. Germline V CDR1 and CDR2: LNHDA, SQIVND (reference sequence). V lost 3 bases to trimming and J lost 5 bases, with 7 bases between them. The CDR3 extends over 12 amino acids. The CDR3 DNA sequence: TGTGCCAGTAGTATCCCCGGGGAGACCCAGTACTTC. Its protein product is CASSIPGETQYF.

This chain connects TRBV7-8 to TRBJ1-1; a weak D match, TRBD1 (5 bases). This CDR3 is built from 15 residues. Germline loops: CDR1 SGHVS, CDR2 FQNEAQ. Trimming removed 7 bases at V and 4 bases at J, with 19 bases between. The CDR3 DNA reads TGTGCCAGCACCGAACTGGGGGGTCCTAGCACTGAAGCTTTCTTT. Translated: CASTELGGPSTEAFF.

The chain is built from TRBV7-9 and TRBJ1-1, with D perhaps matching TRBD1 (5 bases). Germline lookup yields CDR1 SEHNR and CDR2 FQNEAQ (reference sequence). CDR3 length equals 14 residues. V was cut by 2 bases and J by 5 bases, with 12 bases left in between. CDR3 coding DNA: TGTGCCAGCAGCTTAACGGGGGGAGGAACTGAAGCTTTCTTT. Amino acids: CASSLTGGGTEAFF. Based on the CDR3 plus reference TRBV7-9 and TRBJ1-1, the full variable domain is DTGVSQNPRHKITKRGQNVTFRCDPISEHNRLYWYRQTLGQGPEFLTYFQNEAQLEKSRLLSDRFSAERPKGSFSTLEIQRTEQGDSAMYLCASSLTGGGTEAFFGQGTRLTVV.